This entry describes one TCR beta chain. The data stem from a study of T-cell memory formation after mild COVID-19. About the research overall: Clustering of TCRs was largely donor specific.

TCRdb reprocessed the 5' RACE reads with MiXCR, giving one entry per CDR3 protein. The sample shows a few hundred thousand distinct CDR3 sequences, around 20% of them seen only once. The source of this sequence is a man aged 18 to 30 who had mild COVID-19 (a few samples of this study predate the infection). Cell type and time point are not known. The specimen was PBMCs or a T cell subset sorted from them (not recorded which).

CDR3 sequence: CASSLTSLPGELFF. CDR3 DNA: TGTGCCAGCAGCTTAACTAGCCTTCCGGGGGAGCTGTTTTTT. The chain has TRBV7-4 and TRBJ2-2; D is perhaps TRBD2 (6 bases). The CDR3 has 14 residues. Germline V lookup: CDR1 SGHVT, CDR2 SQSDAQ. V lost 2 bases and J 8 bases, leaving 12 bases between the germline ends.